One and the same sample provided the 19 T cell receptor beta chains below, sequenced in a study of T cell responses to AZD1222 COVID-19 vaccine. This table comes from immunoSEQ multiplex PCR, and its TCRdb copy is limited to in-frame clones, with some not included. The profile shows approximately 170,000 clones, around 92% of them singletons. This material consisted of peripheral blood, taken 28 days after the second AZD1222 dose. The receptors derive from an adult who received the AZD1222 COVID-19 vaccine.

This clone has a single count. The rearrangement links TRBV2 to TRBJ1-4; D gene ambiguous. The CDR3 loop spans 15 amino acids. The V and J ends lost 7 bases and 3 bases respectively, with 15 bases between them. The germline CDR1 and CDR2 sequences are SNHLY and FYNNEI. The CDR3 DNA is TGTGCCAGCACTCGGCGAGGGTTGGCTAATGAAAAACTGTTTTTT. This encodes CASTRRGLANEKLFF.

The chain couples TRBV19 to TRBJ2-5; D remains ambiguous. In germline, CDR1 is LNHDA, CDR2 SQIVND (reference sequence). Trimming left V 1 base short and J 5 bases short, with 8 bases between. The CDR3 spans 13 residues. The CDR3 loop reads CASSIGLGETQYF. CDR3 in DNA: TGTGCCAGTAGTATAGGACTCGGGGAGACCCAGTACTTC.

V and J are TRBV7-9 and TRBJ2-5; TRBD1 matches at 7 bases. V shed 5 bases, J shed 2 bases, and the junction held 2 bases outside the gene matches. The CDR3 consists of 13 residues. Germline loops: CDR1 SEHNR, CDR2 FQNEAQ (reference sequence). The CDR3 loop is CASSGDSQETQYF. Here the CDR3 DNA reads TGTGCCAGCAGCGGGGACAGTCAAGAGACCCAGTACTTC.

The rearrangement joins TRBV11-2 to TRBJ2-5; 11 nucleotides align to TRBD2. The CDR3 spans 15 residues. Trimming removed 2 bases from V and 7 bases from J; junction bases left unmatched: 6. The V gene's germline CDR1 is SGHAT and CDR2 FQNNGV. CDR3 loop: CASSLNSGGAGTQYF. In DNA form, the CDR3 reads TGTGCCAGCAGCTTAAATAGCGGGGGGGCCGGGACCCAGTACTTC.

The V gene is TRBV7-2, the J gene TRBJ1-4; no clear D. V lost 4 bases, J lost 8 bases, and 11 bases lay in between. Per germline, CDR1 SGHTA and CDR2 FQGNSA. The CDR3 consists of 13 residues. The CDR3 spells CASSSLPGEKLFF. For the CDR3, the DNA is TGTGCCAGCAGCTCCCTGCCAGGCGAAAAACTGTTTTTT.

The genes are TRBV11-2 and TRBJ1-2, with a tentative D call TRBD1 (6 bases). CDR3 length equals 13 residues. Trimming took off 6 bases at V and 7 bases at J, with 15 bases between the two ends. Germline-derived CDR1 and CDR2 are SGHAT and FQNNGV. CDR3 region: CASRPQGSGGYTF. CDR3 DNA sequence: TGTGCCAGCAGACCACAGGGCTCTGGTGGCTACACCTTC.

The genes are TRBV7-9 and TRBJ1-5; 8 nucleotides match TRBD1. After removal of 7 bases from V and 2 bases from J, the junction contained 10 bases not matched to a gene. This CDR3 spans 16 amino acids. Per the germline V gene, CDR1 is SEHNR and CDR2 is FQNEAQ (reference sequence). CDR3 nucleotide sequence: TGTGCCAGCACCGGGACAGGAGGACGGGGCAATCAGCCCCAGCATTTT. Its translation is CASTGTGGRGNQPQHF.

The rearrangement uses TRBV11-3 and TRBJ1-1; D is perhaps TRBD1 (5 bases). V was shortened by 5 bases and J by 1 base, with 14 bases between the two germline ends. The CDR3 extends over 15 amino acids. Germline CDR1 SGHNT, CDR2 YENEEA. The CDR3 DNA reads as TGTGCCAGCAGCCCCACCGGGGGTCCGAACACTGAAGCTTTCTTT. This codes for CASSPTGGPNTEAFF.

The chain uses TRBV19 and TRBJ2-7; TRBD1 matches 9 bases. CDR3 size: 12 residues. V was pared by 6 bases and J by 4 bases, with 1 base of the junction left unmatched. The germline V gene has CDR1 LNHDA and CDR2 SQIVND (reference sequence). CDR3 DNA: TGTGCCAGTAGGGGACAGGGTTACGAGCAGTACTTC. It is translated as CASRGQGYEQYF.

The chain uses TRBV7-9 and TRBJ1-2; unclear D gene. Germline-derived CDR1 and CDR2 are SEHNR and FQNEAQ (reference sequence). The CDR3 has 13 amino acids. The V and J ends lost 5 bases and 2 bases respectively, with 9 bases between them. The CDR3 spells CASSTTENYGYTF. The DNA of the CDR3 is TGTGCCAGCAGCACCACAGAAAACTATGGCTACACCTTC.

The V gene is TRBV3-1 (or the pseudogene TRBV3-2), the J gene TRBJ1-2; tentatively, D is TRBD1 (5 bases). Per the germline V gene, CDR1 is LGHDT and CDR2 is YNNKEL (reference sequence). V shed 5 bases and J shed 6 bases, with 16 bases lying between them. The CDR3 is 14 residues long. This chain's CDR3 is CASSELGDLNGYTF. The DNA of the CDR3 is TGTGCCAGCAGCGAGTTAGGGGATCTTAATGGCTACACCTTC.

The V call is TRBV27, the J call TRBJ2-7; tentatively, D is TRBD2 (6 bases). CDR3 length: 13 amino acids. Germline V gives CDR1 MNHEY, CDR2 SMNVEV (reference sequence). V was shortened by 7 bases and J by 7 bases, with 17 bases between the two germline ends. CDR3 DNA sequence: TGTGCCAGCACCCGGGGGTACTTTGTGGAGCAGTACTTC. Translated: CASTRGYFVEQYF.

The genes are TRBV10-3 and TRBJ1-4; TRBD1 might be the D (5 bases). Germline values: CDR1 ENHRY, CDR2 SYGVKD. Trimming cost V 10 bases and J 6 bases, with 12 bases left between them. CDR3 length: 12 amino acids. As DNA, the CDR3 is TGTGCCACGGGAGGGGAGGATGAAAAACTGTTTTTT. Its protein is CATGGEDEKLFF.

This clone came up once. This chain connects TRBV7-2 to TRBJ1-3; D not resolved. V shed 3 bases and J shed 0 bases, with 9 bases lying between them. Germline values: CDR1 SGHTA, CDR2 FQGNSA. CDR3 length: 15 residues. The CDR3 DNA reads TGTGCCAGCAGCTTCGAAGGGTTCTCTGGAAACACCATATATTTT. Its protein product is CASSFEGFSGNTIYF.

This clone was seen only once. V gene TRBV3-1 (or the pseudogene TRBV3-2) combines with J gene TRBJ2-7; D possibly matches TRBD1 or TRBD2 (5 bases each). Germline lookup yields CDR1 LGHDT and CDR2 YNNKEL (reference sequence). V was shortened by 0 bases and J by 5 bases, with 14 bases between the two germline ends. This CDR3 has 15 amino acids. The CDR3, as DNA: TGTGCCAGCAGCCAAGATTGGGGGTATCAGCACGAGCAGTACTTC. Translated: CASSQDWGYQHEQYF.

The chain links TRBV13 to TRBJ2-3; D remains unclear. CDR1 and CDR2 (germline): PRHDT, FYEKMQ (reference sequence). Deletions cut 3 bases from V and 0 bases from J, with 13 bases between. CDR3 length: 16 amino acids. The CDR3 region is CASSFGSPLSTDTQYF. The CDR3 bases are TGTGCCAGCAGCTTCGGCAGTCCTTTGAGCACAGATACGCAGTATTTT.

This clone was observed a single time. The V gene is TRBV9, the J gene TRBJ1-6; D is undetermined. Germline V gene lookup returns CDR1 SGDLS and CDR2 YYNGEE. The CDR3 is 14 residues long. Trimming took off 3 bases at V and 6 bases at J, with 10 bases between the two ends. The CDR3 loop is CASSAPSGNSPLHF. The CDR3 coding sequence is TGTGCCAGCAGCGCGCCCAGTGGTAATTCACCCCTCCACTTT.

V usage is TRBV3-1 (or the pseudogene TRBV3-2) and J usage is TRBJ2-3; 8 bases fit TRBD2. The CDR3 totals 14 residues. Trimming took 0 bases from V and 13 from J; bases not matched to a gene: 9. The germline V gene encodes CDR1 LGHDT and CDR2 YNNKEL (reference sequence). CDR3 region: CASSQDSGGGLEYF. In nucleotides, the CDR3 is TGTGCCAGCAGCCAAGATTCGGGGGGGGGCCTGGAGTATTTT.

The rearrangement links TRBV2 to TRBJ1-3; TRBD1 agrees at 9 bases. The germline CDR1 and CDR2 sequences are SNHLY and FYNNEI. After removal of 6 bases from V and 4 bases from J, the junction contained 7 bases not matched to a gene. This CDR3 has 15 amino acids. CDR3 sequence: CASRGTGLVGNTIYF. Here the CDR3 DNA reads TGTGCCAGCAGGGGGACAGGGTTGGTCGGAAACACCATATATTTT.